The 10 T cell receptor beta chains presented below share a single source sample, sequenced in a study of OX40 agonist ivuxolimab in advanced cancers. Profiled with immunoSEQ multiplex PCR; TCRdb holds only in-frame clones, not every one. The repertoire holds some 21,000 clones, 80% to 90% seen once, with 26% in the top ten. Sequenced material: CD4+ or CD8+ T cells sorted from blood, taken in a trial of the OX40 agonist ivuxolimab. The receptors shown here come from an adult with an advanced solid tumor such as melanoma, head and neck, liver or kidney cancer.

V is TRBV19 and J is TRBJ2-7; no clear D. The V end was cut by 5 bases, the J end by 5 bases, with 16 bases between. Germline values: CDR1 LNHDA, CDR2 SQIVND (reference sequence). The CDR3 runs to 14 residues. The CDR3 coding sequence is TGTGCCAGTAGTTTCGCTATCGGCGTCCACGAGCAGTACTTC. It yields the protein CASSFAIGVHEQYF.

The chain is built from TRBV7-5 and TRBJ1-4. TRBV7-5 constitutes a pseudogene. The CDR3 runs to 13 residues. DNA of the CDR3: TGTGCCAGAAGCCCTATTATTAATGAAAAACTGTTTTTT. Its translation is CARSPIINEKLFF.

The chain is built from TRBV28 and TRBJ1-4; 9 bases map to TRBD1. The junction had 4 bases not matched to a gene; V was cut back by 7 bases and J by 7 bases. Germline CDR1 MDHEN, CDR2 SYDVKM. The CDR3 runs 13 residues. This CDR3 reads CASNDRGSEKLFF. The CDR3 DNA is TGTGCCAGCAATGACAGGGGGAGTGAAAAACTGTTTTTT.

This sequence joins TRBV5-6 and TRBJ2-6; D possibly matches TRBD1 or TRBD2 (6 bases each). CDR1 is SGHDT and CDR2 is YYEEEE in the germline V gene. V was shortened by 2 bases and J by 3 bases, with 9 bases between the two germline ends. This CDR3 region has 15 residues. The chain's CDR3 is CASSLGGGGANVLTF. CDR3 in DNA: TGTGCCAGCAGCTTAGGGGGAGGTGGGGCCAACGTCCTGACTTTC.

This clone is medium-sized in the sample. J is TRBJ2-1 and V is TRBV19, with D hard to call. This CDR3 is built from 18 residues. V lost 7 bases and J lost 1, with 23 bases in between. CDR1 and CDR2 (germline): LNHDA, SQIVND (reference sequence). The DNA of the CDR3 is TGTGCCAGTACCTCGGAACGAAAATTAGCAAGATCCTACAATGAGCAGTTCTTC. Translated, it gives CASTSERKLARSYNEQFF.

The chain employs TRBV30 and TRBJ2-3; TRBD1 is a possible D gene (6 bases). This CDR3 spans 14 amino acids. V lost 2 bases, J lost 7 bases, and 16 bases lay in between. Germline loops: CDR1 GTSNPN, CDR2 SVGIG (reference sequence). CDR3 residues: CAWSSGRGTNTQYF. DNA of the CDR3: TGTGCCTGGAGTTCTGGCAGGGGCACGAATACGCAGTATTTT.

This chain links TRBV7-2 with TRBJ2-2; TRBD1 or TRBD2 may be the D gene (5 bases each). Germline V gene data show CDR1 as SGHTA and CDR2 as FQGNSA. Trimming cost V 4 bases and J 0 bases, with 12 bases left between them. The CDR3 is made up of 16 amino acids. This CDR3 is CASSWGSGTNTGELFF. The DNA for the CDR3 is TGTGCCAGCAGCTGGGGGTCCGGGACGAACACCGGGGAGCTGTTTTTT.

The chain links TRBV6-4 to TRBJ1-5; no clear D gene. With 2 bases removed from V and 4 bases from J, the gap between germline ends came to 6 bases. CDR3 length: 13 amino acids. From germline, CDR1 is MRHNA and CDR2 SNTAGT. The CDR3 DNA is TGTGCCAGCAGTGACGGGGAGAATCAGCCCCAGCATTTT. This codes for CASSDGENQPQHF.

This clone was picked up one time. The rearrangement uses TRBV28 and TRBJ1-5; possible D gene TRBD1, 6 bases. With 9 bases removed from V and 6 bases from J, the gap between germline ends came to 18 bases. CDR3 length equals 14 residues. Germline CDR1 reads MDHEN; CDR2 reads SYDVKM. The CDR3 protein is CASHTQGFGQPQHF. Here the CDR3 DNA reads TGTGCCAGTCATACACAGGGATTTGGTCAGCCCCAGCATTTT.

The V gene is TRBV5-6, the J gene TRBJ2-1; 7 bases fit TRBD2. V shed 2 bases and J 3 bases; nucleotides not matched to a gene: 2. The CDR3 sequence is 14 residues long. In germline, CDR1 is SGHDT, CDR2 YYEEEE. The CDR3 loop is CASSLSGNYNEQFF. In DNA, the CDR3 is TGTGCCAGCAGCTTAAGCGGGAACTACAATGAGCAGTTCTTC.